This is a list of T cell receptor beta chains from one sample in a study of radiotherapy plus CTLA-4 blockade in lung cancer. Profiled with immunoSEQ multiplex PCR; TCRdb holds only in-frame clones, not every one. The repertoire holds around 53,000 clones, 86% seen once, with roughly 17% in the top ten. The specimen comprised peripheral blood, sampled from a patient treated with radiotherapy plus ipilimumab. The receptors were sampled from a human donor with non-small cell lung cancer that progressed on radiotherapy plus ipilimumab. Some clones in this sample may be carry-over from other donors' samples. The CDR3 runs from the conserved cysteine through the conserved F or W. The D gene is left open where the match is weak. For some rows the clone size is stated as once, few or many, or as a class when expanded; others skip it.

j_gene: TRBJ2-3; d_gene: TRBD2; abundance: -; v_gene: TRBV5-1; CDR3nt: TGCGCCAGCAGCTATACCGGGCTGCGGGGAGGGGATACGCAGTATTTT; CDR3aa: CASSYTGLRGGDTQYF
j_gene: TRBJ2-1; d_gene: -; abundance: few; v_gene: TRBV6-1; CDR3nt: TGTGCCAGCCTACCAGGGACTTACTACAATGAGCAGTTCTTC; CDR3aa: CASLPGTYYNEQFF
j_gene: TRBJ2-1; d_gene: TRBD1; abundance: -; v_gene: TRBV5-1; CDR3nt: TGCGCCAGCAGCTTACAGGGGGATATGAATGAGCAGTTCTTC; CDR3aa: CASSLQGDMNEQFF
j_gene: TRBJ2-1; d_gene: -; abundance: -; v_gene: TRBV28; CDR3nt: TGTGCCAGCAGCCCTAGGGGATTTGGGGAGCAGTTCTTC; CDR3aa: CASSPRGFGEQFF
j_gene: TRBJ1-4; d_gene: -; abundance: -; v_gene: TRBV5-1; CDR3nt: TGCGCCAGCAGCGGCTCGGGGACACAGGCACCTAATGAAAAACTGTTTTTT; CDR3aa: CASSGSGTQAPNEKLFF
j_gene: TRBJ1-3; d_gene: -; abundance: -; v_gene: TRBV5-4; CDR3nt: TGTGCCAGCAGCTTGGGCCCAATCGGGGTATATTTT; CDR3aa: CASSLGPIGVYF
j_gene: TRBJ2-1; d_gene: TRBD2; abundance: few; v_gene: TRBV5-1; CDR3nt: TGCGCCAGCAGCTTGGCCGGGGGGGCGTACAATGAGCAGTTCTTC; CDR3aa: CASSLAGGAYNEQFF
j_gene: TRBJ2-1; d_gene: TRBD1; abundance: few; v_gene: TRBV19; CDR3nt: TGTGCCAGTACCACCGGGACAGGGAGGGGGTTTGAGCAGTTCTTC; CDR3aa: CASTTGTGRGFEQFF
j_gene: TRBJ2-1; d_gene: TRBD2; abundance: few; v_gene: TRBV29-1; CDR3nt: TGCAGCGTTGATGTGGCGGGAGGGTACAATGAGCAGTTCTTC; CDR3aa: CSVDVAGGYNEQFF
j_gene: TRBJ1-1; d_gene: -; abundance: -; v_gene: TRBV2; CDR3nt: TGTGCCAGCAGTAGCCAGGGAACCATGAACACTGAAGCTTTCTTT; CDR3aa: CASSSQGTMNTEAFF
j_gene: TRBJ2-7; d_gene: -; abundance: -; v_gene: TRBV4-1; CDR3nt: TGCGCCAGCAGCCAAACTCTCCCGGGGGCCTACGAGCAGTACTTC; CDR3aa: CASSQTLPGAYEQYF
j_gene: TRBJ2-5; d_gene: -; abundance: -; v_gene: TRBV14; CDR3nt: TGTGCCAGCAGCCACATCCAGGGGCTGGGAGAGACCCAGTACTTC; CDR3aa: CASSHIQGLGETQYF
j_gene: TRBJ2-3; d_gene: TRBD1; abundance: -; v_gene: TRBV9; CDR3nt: TGTGCCGGCAGCGTAACGGGACAGGGTATAGATACGCAGTATTTT; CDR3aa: CAGSVTGQGIDTQYF
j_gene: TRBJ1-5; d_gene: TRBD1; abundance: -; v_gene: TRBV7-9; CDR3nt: TGTGCCAGCAGCTTAGGACAGGGGATAGGAGGGCAGCCCCAGCATTTT; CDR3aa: CASSLGQGIGGQPQHF
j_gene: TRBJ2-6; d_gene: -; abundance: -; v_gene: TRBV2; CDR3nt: TGTGCCAGCAGCGCCGGGGTAGACGGGGCCAACGTCCTGACTTTC; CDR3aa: CASSAGVDGANVLTF
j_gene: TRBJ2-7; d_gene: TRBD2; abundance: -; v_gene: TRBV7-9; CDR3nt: TGTGCCAGCACCGTTGGACTAGCGGGAGAGAGCTCCTACGAGCAGTACTTC; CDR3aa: CASTVGLAGESSYEQYF
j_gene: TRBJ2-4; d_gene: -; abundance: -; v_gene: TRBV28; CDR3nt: TGTGCCAGCAGTAGGACAGCAACTAAAAACATTCAGTACTTC; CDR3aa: CASSRTATKNIQYF
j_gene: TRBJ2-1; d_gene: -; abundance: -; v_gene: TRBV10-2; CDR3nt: TGCGCCAGCAGTGAGGTCCGGGGGACCCTCTACAATGAGCAGTTCTTC; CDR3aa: CASSEVRGTLYNEQFF
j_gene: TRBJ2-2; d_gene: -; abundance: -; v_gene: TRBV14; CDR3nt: TGTGCCAGCAGCCAAGTGGCAGGGGATACACAACCGCTGCCTCCGAACACCGGGGAGCTGTTTTTT; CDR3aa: CASSQVAGDTQPLPPNTGELFF
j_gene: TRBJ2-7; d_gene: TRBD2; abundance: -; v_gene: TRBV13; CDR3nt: TGTGCCAGCAGCCCCCGTGGACTAGCGGGTCCTTCCTACGAGCAGTACTTC; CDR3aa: CASSPRGLAGPSYEQYF
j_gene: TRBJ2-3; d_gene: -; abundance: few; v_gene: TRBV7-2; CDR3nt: TGTGCCAGCAGTGAACGGAGCACAGATACGCAGTATTTT; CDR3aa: CASSERSTDTQYF
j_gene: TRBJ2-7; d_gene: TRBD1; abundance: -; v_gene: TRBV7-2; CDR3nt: TGTGCCAGCAGCTTTTCCACAGGGGCCGAGCAGTACTTC; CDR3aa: CASSFSTGAEQYF
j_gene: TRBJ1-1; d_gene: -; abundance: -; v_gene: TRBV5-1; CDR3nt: TGCGCCAGCAGCAGGCAGGGGTACACTGAAGCTTTCTTT; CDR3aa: CASSRQGYTEAFF
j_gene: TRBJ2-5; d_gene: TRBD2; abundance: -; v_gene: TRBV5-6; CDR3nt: TGTGCCAGCAGCTTGGTATCTAGCGGGGGCCAAGAGACCCAGTACTTC; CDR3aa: CASSLVSSGGQETQYF
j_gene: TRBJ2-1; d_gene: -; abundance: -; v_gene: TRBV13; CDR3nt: TGTGCCAGCAGCCTGGCGGGCCACAATGAGCAGTTCTTC; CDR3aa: CASSLAGHNEQFF
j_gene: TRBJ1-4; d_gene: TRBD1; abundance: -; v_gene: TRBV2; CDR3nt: TGTGCCAGCAAACCAGGGGGCGTTAATGAAAAACTGTTTTTT; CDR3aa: CASKPGGVNEKLFF
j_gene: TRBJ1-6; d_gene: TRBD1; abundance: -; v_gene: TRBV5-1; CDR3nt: TGCGCCAGCAGCTCGGGACAGGGTGGAAATTCACCCCTCCACTTT; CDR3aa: CASSSGQGGNSPLHF
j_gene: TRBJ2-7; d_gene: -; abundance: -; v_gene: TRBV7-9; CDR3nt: TGTGCCAGCAGCTTCCTCTACGAGCAGTACTTC; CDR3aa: CASSFLYEQYF
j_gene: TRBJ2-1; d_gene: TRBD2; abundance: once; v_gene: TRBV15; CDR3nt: TGTGCCACCAGCAGAGATCGCAGGGAGGGCCTAACAGGCGAGCAGTTCTTC; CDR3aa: CATSRDRREGLTGEQFF
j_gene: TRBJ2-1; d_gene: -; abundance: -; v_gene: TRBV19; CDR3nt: TGTGCCAGTAGTATGGGGGGGGCGGGATTCTACAATGAGCAGTTCTTC; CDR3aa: CASSMGGAGFYNEQFF
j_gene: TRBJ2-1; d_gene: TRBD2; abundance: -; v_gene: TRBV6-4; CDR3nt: TGTGCCAGCGCCGGGACTAGCGATAATGAGCAGTTCTTC; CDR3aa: CASAGTSDNEQFF
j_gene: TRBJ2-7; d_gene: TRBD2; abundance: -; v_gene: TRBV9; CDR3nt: TGTGCCAGCAGCCCACCTGGACTAGCGGGAGACTACGAGCAGTACTTC; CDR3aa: CASSPPGLAGDYEQYF
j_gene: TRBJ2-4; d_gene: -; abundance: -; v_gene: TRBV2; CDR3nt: TGTGCCAGCAGTGTTCGGCAGGGAAAGTACTTC; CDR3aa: CASSVRQGKYF
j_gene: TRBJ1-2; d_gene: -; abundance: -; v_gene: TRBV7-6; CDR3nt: TGTGCCAGCAGCTTAGCCGGCCTAGCCTCTAACTATGGCTACACCTTC; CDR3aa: CASSLAGLASNYGYTF
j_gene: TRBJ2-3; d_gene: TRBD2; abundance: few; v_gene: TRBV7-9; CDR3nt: TGTGCCAGCAACGGACTAGCGGGAGTGGTAGATACGCAGTATTTT; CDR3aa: CASNGLAGVVDTQYF
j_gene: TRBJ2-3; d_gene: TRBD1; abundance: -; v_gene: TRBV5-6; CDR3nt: TGTGCCAGCAGCTTTGGGGACAGGGTGTTTGCAGATACGCAGTATTTT; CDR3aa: CASSFGDRVFADTQYF
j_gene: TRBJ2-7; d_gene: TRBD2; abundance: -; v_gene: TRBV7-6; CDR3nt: TGTGCCAGCAGCTTGGGCGGGGGGAACTCCTACGAGCAGTACTTC; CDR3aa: CASSLGGGNSYEQYF
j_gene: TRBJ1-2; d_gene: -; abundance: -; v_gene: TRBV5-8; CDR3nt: TGTGCCAGCAGCAGGACCGGGGTTAAGAACTATGGCTACACCTTC; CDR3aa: CASSRTGVKNYGYTF
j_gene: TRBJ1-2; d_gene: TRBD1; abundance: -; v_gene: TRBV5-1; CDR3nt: TGCGCCAGCAGCGGGACAGGCTTCGAAGGCTACACCTTC; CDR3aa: CASSGTGFEGYTF
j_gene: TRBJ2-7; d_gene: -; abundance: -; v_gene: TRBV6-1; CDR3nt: TGTGCCAGCAGTAGAGACAGGACGTCCTACGAGCAGTACTTC; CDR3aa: CASSRDRTSYEQYF
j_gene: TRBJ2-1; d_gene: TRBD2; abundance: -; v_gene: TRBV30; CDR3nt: TGTGCCTGGAGCACCGGGACTAGCGGGAGTAGGTCCTACAATGAGCAGTTCTTC; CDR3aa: CAWSTGTSGSRSYNEQFF
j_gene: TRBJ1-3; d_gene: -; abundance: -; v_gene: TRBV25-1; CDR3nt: TGTGCCAGCAGTGAATATTTCGGGGTAGAAGGAAACACCATATATTTT; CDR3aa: CASSEYFGVEGNTIYF
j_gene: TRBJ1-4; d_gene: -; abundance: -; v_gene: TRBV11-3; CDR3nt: TGTGCCAGCAGCTTAGAGCTACCCCCGAATGAAAAACTGTTTTTT; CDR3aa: CASSLELPPNEKLFF
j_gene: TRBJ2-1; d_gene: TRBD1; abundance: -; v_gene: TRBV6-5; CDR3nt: TGTGCCAGCAGTTACAGGGGGCGGAACAATGAGCAGTTCTTC; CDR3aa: CASSYRGRNNEQFF
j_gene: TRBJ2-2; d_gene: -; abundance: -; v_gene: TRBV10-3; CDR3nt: TGTGCCATCAGCCCGACAGATTCGAACACCGGGGAGCTGTTTTTT; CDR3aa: CAISPTDSNTGELFF
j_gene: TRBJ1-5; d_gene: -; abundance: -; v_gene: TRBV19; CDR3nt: TGTGCCAGTAGTATCTCTCCCAATCTAAATCAGCCCCAGCATTTT; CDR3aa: CASSISPNLNQPQHF
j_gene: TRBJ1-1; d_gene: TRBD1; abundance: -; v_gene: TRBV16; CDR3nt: TGTGCCAGCAGCCAAAACAGGGGAGACTCCACTGAAGCTTTCTTT; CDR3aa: CASSQNRGDSTEAFF
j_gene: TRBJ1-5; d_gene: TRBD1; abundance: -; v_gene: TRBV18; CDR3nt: TGTGCCAGCTCACCCCCGGGACAGGGCAATCAGCCCCAGCATTTT; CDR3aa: CASSPPGQGNQPQHF
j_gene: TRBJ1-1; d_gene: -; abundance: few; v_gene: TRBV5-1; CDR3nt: TGCGCCAGCAGCTTGGGACAGCGTGCTTTCTTT; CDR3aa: CASSLGQRAFF
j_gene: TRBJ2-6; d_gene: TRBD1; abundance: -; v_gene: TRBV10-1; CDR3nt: TGCGCCAGCAGTCCAGGGGGATCGGGGGCCAACGTCCTGACTTTC; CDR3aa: CASSPGGSGANVLTF
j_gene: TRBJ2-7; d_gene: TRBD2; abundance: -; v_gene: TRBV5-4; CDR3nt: TGTGCCAGCAGGGGGACTAGCGGGAGCTCCTACGAGCAGTACTTC; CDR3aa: CASRGTSGSSYEQYF
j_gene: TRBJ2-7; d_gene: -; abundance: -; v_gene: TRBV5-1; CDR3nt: TGCGCCAGCAGCTTCACTACCGGTCCCCTCTACGAGCAGTACTTC; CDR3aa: CASSFTTGPLYEQYF
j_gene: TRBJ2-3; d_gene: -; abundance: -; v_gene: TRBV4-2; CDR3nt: TGTGCCAGCAGCCAAGAGAGGGGCACAGATACGCAGTATTTT; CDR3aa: CASSQERGTDTQYF
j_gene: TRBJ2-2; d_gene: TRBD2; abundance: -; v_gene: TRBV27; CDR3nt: TGTGCCAGCAGTCTAGCGGGGGCTGAAGGGACCGGGGAGCTGTTTTTT; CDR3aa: CASSLAGAEGTGELFF
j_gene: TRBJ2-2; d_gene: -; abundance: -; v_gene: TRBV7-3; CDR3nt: TGTGCCAGCAGCTCCCGTGTTACAGGGAAAACCGGGGAGCTGTTTTTT; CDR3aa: CASSSRVTGKTGELFF